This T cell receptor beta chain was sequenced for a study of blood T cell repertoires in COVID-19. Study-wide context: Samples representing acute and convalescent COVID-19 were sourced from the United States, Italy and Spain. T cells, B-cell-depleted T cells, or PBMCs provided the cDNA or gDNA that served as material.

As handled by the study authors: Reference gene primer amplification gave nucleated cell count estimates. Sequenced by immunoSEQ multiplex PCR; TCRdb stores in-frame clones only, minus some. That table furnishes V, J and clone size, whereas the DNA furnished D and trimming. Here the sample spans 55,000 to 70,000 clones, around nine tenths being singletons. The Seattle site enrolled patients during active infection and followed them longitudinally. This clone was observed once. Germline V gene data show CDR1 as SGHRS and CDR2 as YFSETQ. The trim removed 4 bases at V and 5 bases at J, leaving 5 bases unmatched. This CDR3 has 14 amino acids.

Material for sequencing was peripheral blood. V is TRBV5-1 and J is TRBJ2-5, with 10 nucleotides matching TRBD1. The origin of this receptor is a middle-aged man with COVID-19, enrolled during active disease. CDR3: CASSRGQGWETQYF. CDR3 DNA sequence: TGCGCCAGCAGCCGGGGACAGGGGTGGGAGACCCAGTACTTC.